The 5 T cell receptor beta chains in this list originate from one sample, sequenced in a study of T cell responses to AZD1222 COVID-19 vaccine. TCRdb keeps only in-frame clones here, not all; method: immunoSEQ multiplex PCR. The sample carries approximately 120,000 clones, about 89% recorded once. Sequencing used peripheral blood, obtained on day 0 of MenACWY control vaccination. Every receptor here comes from an adult in good health.

The chain couples TRBV11-2 to TRBJ2-7, with TRBD2 identical over 7 bases. Germline V gives CDR1 SGHAT, CDR2 FQNNGV. V dropped 5 bases and J dropped 2; count of bases not matched to a gene: 9. CDR3 length: 15 residues. The chain's CDR3 is CASSRAGTTTYEQYF. CDR3 DNA: TGTGCCAGCAGCCGGGCGGGGACTACAACCTACGAGCAGTACTTC. The full variable domain, rest sourced from reference TRBV11-2 and TRBJ2-7, is EAGVAQSPRYKIIEKRQSVAFWCNPISGHATLYWYQQILGQGPKLLIQFQNNGVVDDSQLPKDRFSAERLKGVDSTLKIQPAKLEDSAVYLCASSRAGTTTYEQYFGPGTRLTVT.

The genes are TRBV2 and TRBJ2-1, with D perhaps TRBD1 or TRBD2 (5 bases each). Germline lookup yields CDR1 SNHLY and CDR2 FYNNEI. CDR3 length: 15 amino acids. The V end was cut by 2 bases, the J end by 4 bases, with 12 bases between. The CDR3 region is CASSELGESYNEQFF. The CDR3 DNA reads TGTGCCAGCAGTGAACTGGGGGAATCTTACAATGAGCAGTTCTTC.

The chain employs TRBV4-1 and TRBJ2-2, with D perhaps TRBD2 (7 bases). This CDR3 spans 16 amino acids. Germline values: CDR1 MGHRA, CDR2 YSYEKL. V lost 0 bases, J lost 5 bases, and 13 bases lay in between. CDR3 sequence: CASSQEGGAITGELFF. The CDR3 nucleotides are TGCGCCAGCAGCCAAGAAGGGGGGGCGATAACCGGGGAGCTGTTTTTT.

The chain uses TRBV9 and TRBJ2-7; D might be TRBD2 (6 bases). This CDR3 has 16 amino acids. The V end lost 0 bases, the J end lost 2 bases, and 15 bases lay between the germline ends. Per the germline V gene, CDR1 is SGDLS and CDR2 is YYNGEE. The CDR3 is CASSVVSTSIPYEQYF. Here the CDR3 DNA reads TGTGCCAGCAGCGTAGTGAGTACTAGCATCCCCTACGAGCAGTACTTC.

This clone was detected only a few times. The chain is built from TRBV5-6 and TRBJ1-2; a weak D match, TRBD1 (6 bases). The V gene's germline CDR1 is SGHDT and CDR2 YYEEEE. Trimming took off 8 bases at V and 6 bases at J, with 20 bases between the two ends. This CDR3 comprises 14 residues. CDR3 DNA sequence: TGTGCCAGTAGACCCGAAACGGGGGCGGATGGCTACACCTTC. It translates to CASRPETGADGYTF.